This T cell receptor beta chain was sequenced for a study of shared clonotypes between healthy human individuals. TCRdb keeps only in-frame clones here, not all; method: immunoSEQ multiplex PCR. The table records about half a million clones, roughly 80% of them present only once. CDR3 length: 15 residues. The V segment lost 10 bases and the J segment 4 bases; nucleotides outside the gene matches: 11. The germline V gene has CDR1 MDHEN and CDR2 SYDVKM. The sample was PBMCs. The TCR was taken from a woman aged 40-49 years in good health. Some clones in this sample may be carry-over from other donors' samples. The V and J genes are TRBV28 and TRBJ2-3; 10 bases line up with TRBD2. In DNA, the CDR3 is TGTGCCATTAGAACCGGGACTAGCGAGGCAGATACGCAGTATTTT. It translates to CAIRTGTSEADTQYF.